This T cell receptor (beta chain) emerged from a study of lymphopenia after photon versus proton radiotherapy. Study results and limitations: Proton therapy kept repertoires fairly stable, unlike photons, which gained effector/memory cells. Larger post-nadir TCR diversity loss correlated inversely with survival in deceased patients. Survival link was tested only in deceased patients; proton benefit remains a possibility. After lymphocyte nadir, photon-treated repertoires showed oligoclonal expansion, especially CD8+ Temra.

As regards this clone: Its antigen is currently unknown.

Only in-frame clones appear in the TCRdb table, and some are missing; sequencing was by immunoSEQ multiplex PCR. The repertoire consists of approximately 65,000 clones, with about 90% occurring once and the leading ten covering over 10%. The receptor's source is a man older than 75 with esophageal cancer. The sequenced sample was peripheral blood, obtained from a patient treated with proton-based radiotherapy.

The CDR3 loop reads CASSLYRGPYEQYF. Written as DNA, the CDR3 is TGTGCCAGCAGCTTGTACAGGGGGCCTTACGAGCAGTACTTC. The chain recombines TRBV5-6 with TRBJ2-7, with TRBD1 matching over 9 bases. The germline gives CDR1 SGHDT, CDR2 YYEEEE. Unmatched junction bases numbered 3, after V lost 1 base and J lost 4 bases. CDR3 size: 14 residues.